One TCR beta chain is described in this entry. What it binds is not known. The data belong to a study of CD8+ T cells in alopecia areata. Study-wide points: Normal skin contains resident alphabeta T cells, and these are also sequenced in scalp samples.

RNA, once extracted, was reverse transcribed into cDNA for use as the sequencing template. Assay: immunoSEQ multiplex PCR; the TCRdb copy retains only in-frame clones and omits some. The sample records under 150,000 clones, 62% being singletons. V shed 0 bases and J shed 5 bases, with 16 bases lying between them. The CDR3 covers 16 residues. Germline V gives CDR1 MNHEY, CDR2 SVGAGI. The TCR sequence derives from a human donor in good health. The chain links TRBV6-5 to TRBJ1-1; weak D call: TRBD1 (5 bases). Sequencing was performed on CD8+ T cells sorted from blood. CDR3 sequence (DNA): TGTGCCAGCAGTTACTCCCGTTTGTCCAGGGAGACTGAAGCTTTCTTT. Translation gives CASSYSRLSRETEAFF.